What follows are 26 T cell receptor beta chains derived from one specimen sequenced in a study of tissue T cells after allogeneic stem cell transplantation. Method: immunoSEQ multiplex PCR; TCRdb's copy keeps in-frame clones and lacks some. The sample contains some 47,000 clones, around 70% of which appear only once. The specimen was sorted cells pooled from one or two spleens. These receptors were obtained from a pool of C57BL/6 mice in good health.

For this clone: The genes and germline here are from mouse. The CDR3 end lies 1 residue beyond the end of the read and is filled in from the germline J gene. V usage is TRBV19 and J usage is TRBJ1-6; D call uncertain. Being an ORF, TRBJ1-6 has a function that is uncertain. CDR3 length equals 14 residues. Trimming pared 4 bases from V and 0 bases from J, leaving 5 bases between. Germline assignment: CDR1 FNHDT and CDR2 SITEND (reference sequence). The covered CDR3 bases are TGTGCCAGCAGTGTCCATTCCTATAATTCGCCCCTCTAC. This codes for CASSVHSYNSPLY. The CDR3, in full, reads CASSVHSYNSPLYF.

This clone was counted a single time. Gene names refer to mouse genes. The CDR3 end lies 1 residue beyond the end of the read and is filled in from the germline J gene. This sequence joins TRBV19 and TRBJ1-1; D unclear. CDR3 length: 12 residues. Deletions cut 3 bases from V and 3 bases from J, with 6 bases between. Germline values: CDR1 FNHDT, CDR2 SITEND (reference sequence). This CDR3 is CASSKGHTEVFF. Incomplete CDR3 DNA: TGTGCCAGCAGTAAGGGCCACACAGAAGTCTTC. The full variable domain, completed using reference TRBV19 and TRBJ1-1, is GGIITQTPKFLIGQEGQKLTLKCQQNFNHDTMYWYRQDSGKGLRLIYYSITENDLQKGDLSEGYDASREKKSSFSLTVTSAQKNEMAVFLCASSKGHTEVFFGKGTRLTVV.

Worth noting for this clone: Gene and germline names: mouse. With the read ending 1 residue before the CDR3 end, the germline J gene is used to fill in that end. J is TRBJ1-3 and V is TRBV13-1; 9 bases line up with TRBD1. V trimming: 3 bases; J trimming: 4 bases; junction bases outside the gene matches: 5. The germline gives CDR1 NSHNY, CDR2 SYGAGN. The CDR3 has 15 residues. The CDR3 sequence is CASSGGTGRGNTLYF. Partial CDR3 DNA: TGTGCCAGCAGTGGTGGGACAGGGAGGGGAAATACGCTCTAT.

As concerns this clone: Gene names denote mouse genes. Read sequence stops 1 residue before the CDR3 end, and the germline J gene provides the missing end. The gene calls are TRBV15 and TRBJ1-4; 10 nucleotides match TRBD1. The CDR3 has 15 residues. The V segment lost 4 bases and the J segment 4 bases; nucleotides outside the gene matches: 3. Germline V gene lookup returns CDR1 SGHND and CDR2 FRSKSL. The CDR3 loop is CASSSGTGDNERLFF. CDR3 bases read: TGTGCCAGCAGTTCCGGGACAGGGGACAACGAAAGATTATTT.

With regard to this clone: Any gene name here is a mouse gene name. Coverage ceases 1 residue before the CDR3 finishes, and the germline J gene fills in the end. V usage is TRBV31 and J usage is TRBJ1-4, with TRBD1 identical over 7 bases. With V trimmed by 3 bases and J by 4 bases, 5 bases remained unmatched. The CDR3 contains 14 residues. Germline V gene data show CDR1 as GKSSPN and CDR2 as SITVG. The CDR3 is CAWSPGTVNERLFF. The CDR3 bases that were read are TGTGCCTGGAGCCCCGGGACAGTCAACGAAAGATTATTT.

With regard to this clone: Gene names and germline refer to mouse. With the read ending 1 residue before the CDR3 end, the germline J gene is used to fill in that end. The chain carries TRBV19 and TRBJ1-1; perhaps TRBD1 as D (5 bases). The CDR3 spans 14 residues. The V gene's germline CDR1 is FNHDT and CDR2 SITEND (reference sequence). V lost 0 bases to trimming and J lost 1 base, with 7 bases between them. The sequenced CDR3 bases are TGTGCCAGCAGTATAGCTACAGGGAACACAGAAGTCTTC. Translated: CASSIATGNTEVF. The full-length CDR3 reads as CASSIATGNTEVFF.

In the case of this clone: Here the gene names and germline are mouse. The read ends 1 residue shy of where the CDR3 ends; the end is completed using the germline J gene. The chain recombines TRBV19 with TRBJ2-4, with TRBD2 as a possible D gene (6 bases). CDR1 is FNHDT, CDR2 SITEND, per germline (reference sequence). The V end lost 4 bases, the J end lost 2 bases, and 8 bases lay between the germline ends. The CDR3 is 13 residues long. The part of the CDR3 DNA that was read is TGTGCCAGCAGTCTGGGACTTCAAAACACCTTGTAC. Its protein is CASSLGLQNTLY. The whole CDR3 protein reads CASSLGLQNTLYF.

On this clone: The genes and germline here are from mouse. From the germline J gene comes the end of the CDR3, since the read stops 1 residue before it. The genes are TRBV20 and TRBJ2-7; 8 positions agree with TRBD2. Germline trimming cut 0 bases from V and 1 base from J; bases unmatched to any gene: 2. CDR1 GFQATS and CDR2 STVNSAI come from the germline V gene. This CDR3 is 14 amino acids long. This CDR3 is CGARDWGASYEQYF. CDR3 DNA (partial): TGTGGTGCTAGGGACTGGGGGGCATCCTATGAACAGTAC.

Regarding this clone: Genes and germline come from the mouse. The DNA ends 1 residue before the CDR3 does, and the rest of the CDR3 is filled in from the germline J gene. The rearrangement joins TRBV13-3 to TRBJ2-2; D unresolved. The CDR3 is 13 residues long. The germline V and J ends were trimmed by 3 bases and 4 bases, with 7 bases remaining between them. The germline V gene has CDR1 NNHDY and CDR2 SYVADS. The CDR3 bases that were read are TGTGCCAGCAGTGCTCGGACCACCGGGCAGCTCTAC. It encodes CASSARTTGQLY. The whole CDR3 sequence is CASSARTTGQLYF.

This clone was observed a few times. Mouse names are used for the genes. Read coverage stops 1 residue before the CDR3 terminus; the germline J gene supplies the remainder. The rearrangement links TRBV13-2 to TRBJ1-6; 11 nucleotides match TRBD1. TRBJ1-6 is filed as an ORF, its function uncertain. Germline-derived CDR1 and CDR2 are NNHNN and SYGAGS (reference sequence). The CDR3 is 16 amino acids. Germline trimming cut 5 bases from V and 1 base from J; bases unmatched to any gene: 2. The CDR3 DNA, read in part, is TGTGCCAGCGGCCGGGACAGGGGGTCCTATAATTCGCCCCTCTAC. This translates into CASGRDRGSYNSPLY. The whole CDR3 sequence reads CASGRDRGSYNSPLYF.

Concerning this clone: Mouse gene names and germline throughout. The read ends 1 residue shy of where the CDR3 ends; the end is completed using the germline J gene. The chain carries TRBV16 and TRBJ2-5; 11 positions match TRBD2. Germline CDR1 reads SGHSA; CDR2 reads FRNQAP. This CDR3 is built from 16 residues. With V trimmed by 1 base and J by 3 bases, 3 bases remained unmatched. The CDR3 bases that were read are TGTGCAAGCAGCTTAGCCGGGACTGGGGGACAAGACACCCAGTAC. It codes for CASSLAGTGGQDTQY. The CDR3 in its entirety is CASSLAGTGGQDTQYF.

As to this clone: The genes are named according to mouse. Sequencing ends 1 residue short of the CDR3 end; the germline J gene provides the rest. The chain links TRBV3 to TRBJ2-3; D uncertain. This CDR3 has 13 amino acids. V lost 4 bases, J lost 0 bases, and 5 bases lay in between. Germline assignment: CDR1 SNHLY and CDR2 FYNGKV (reference sequence). The CDR3 region is CASSYDSAETLYF. The sequenced part of the CDR3 DNA is TGTGCCAGCAGCTACGACAGTGCAGAAACGCTGTAT. The variable domain in full, with the rest retrieved from reference TRBV3 and TRBJ2-3, is GPKVLQIPSHQIIDMGQMVTLNCDPVSNHLYFYWYKQILGQQMEFLVNFYNGKVMEKSKLFKDQFSVERPDGSYFTLKIQPTALEDSAVYFCASSYDSAETLYFGSGTRLTVL.

Notes on this clone: Gene and germline names: mouse. The read terminates 1 residue ahead of where the CDR3 ends, so the germline J gene completes it. The chain joins TRBV13-1 to TRBJ2-4, with D uncertain. Between the trimmed V and J ends, which lost 0 bases and 2 bases, there was a span of 7 bases. The CDR3 sequence is 14 residues long. The V gene's germline CDR1 is NSHNY and CDR2 SYGAGN. The sequenced CDR3 bases are TGTGCCAGCAGTGATGCACCAAATCAAAACACCTTGTAC. Its protein product is CASSDAPNQNTLY. From start to end, the CDR3 is CASSDAPNQNTLYF.

Worth noting for this clone: Gene names denote mouse genes. The CDR3 extends 1 residue past the end of the read, so its final part is completed from the germline J gene. The chain combines TRBV4 with TRBJ1-3; 9 bases fit TRBD1. Germline V gene sequence: CDR1 LGHDT, CDR2 YNNKQL (reference sequence). V trimming: 5 bases; J trimming: 2 bases; junction bases outside the gene matches: 1. The CDR3 loop spans 14 amino acids. The sequenced CDR3 bases are TGTGCCAGCAGCCGACAGGGGGCTGGAAATACGCTCTAT. Amino acids: CASSRQGAGNTLY. The entire CDR3 reads CASSRQGAGNTLYF. Supplemented by reference TRBV4 and TRBJ1-3, the full variable domain reads ETAVFQTPNYHVTQVGNEVSFNCKQTLGHDTMYWYKQDSKKLLKIMFSYNNKQLIVNETVPRRFSPQSSDKAHLNLRIKSVEPEDSAVYLCASSRQGAGNTLYFGEGSRLIVV.

For this clone: Each gene name is a mouse one. The read finishes 1 residue shy of the CDR3 end, and the germline J gene is used to complete it. V is TRBV5 and J is TRBJ2-2, with 8 bases matching TRBD1. Germline V lookup: CDR1 LGHNA, CDR2 YNLKQL (reference sequence). CDR3 length: 15 amino acids. After removal of 6 bases from V and 1 base from J, the junction contained 4 bases not matched to a gene. Incomplete CDR3 DNA: TGTGCCAGCAGTCGACAGGGGCGAAACACCGGGCAGCTCTAC. It encodes CASSRQGRNTGQLY. The entire CDR3 protein is CASSRQGRNTGQLYF.

A remark on this clone: Gene and germline names: mouse. The CDR3 goes on 1 residue after the read ends, and that part is filled in from the germline J gene. The chain carries TRBV13-3 and TRBJ2-4; 9 bases are shared with TRBD2. The germline V gene encodes CDR1 NNHDY and CDR2 SYVADS. This CDR3 comprises 13 residues. Trimming cost V 6 bases and J 7 bases; bases outside gene matches: 6. The CDR3 bases that were read are TGTGCCAGCATGGGGGGGCGCGTGGACACCTTGTAC. Protein product: CASMGGRVDTLY. The complete CDR3 protein is CASMGGRVDTLYF.

Comment on this clone: Gene names follow the mouse nomenclature. The read ends 1 residue shy of where the CDR3 ends; the end is completed using the germline J gene. Other DNA sequences in this specimen translate into the identical CDR3. The rearrangement joins TRBV13-2 to TRBJ2-4; 7 nucleotides align to TRBD2. CDR1 is NNHNN and CDR2 is SYGAGS in the germline V gene (reference sequence). V lost 0 bases, J lost 1 base, and 2 bases stayed unmatched. The CDR3 sequence is 15 residues long. Partial CDR3 DNA: TGTGCCAGCGGTGATGCTCTGGGGGGTCAAAACACCTTGTAC. The encoded protein is CASGDALGGQNTLY. The CDR3 reads in full as CASGDALGGQNTLYF.

Turning to this clone: Genes and germline are mouse. Read sequence stops 1 residue before the CDR3 end, and the germline J gene provides the missing end. The chain couples TRBV13-2 to TRBJ2-5, with 11 nucleotides matching TRBD2. CDR3 length: 15 amino acids. Per the germline V gene, CDR1 is NNHNN and CDR2 is SYGAGS (reference sequence). The V gene end was trimmed by 3 bases and the J gene end by 6 bases; junction bases not matched to a gene: 6. The part of the CDR3 DNA that was read is TGTGCCAGCGGTGTTTCCCGACTGGGGGGGGACACCCAGTAC. Encoded protein: CASGVSRLGGDTQY. The complete CDR3 sequence is CASGVSRLGGDTQYF.

A remark on this clone: The gene symbols are mouse symbols. From the germline J gene comes the end of the CDR3, since the read stops 1 residue before it. The gene calls are TRBV13-1 and TRBJ1-6; D is possibly TRBD1 (6 bases). TRBJ1-6 is an ORF for which the function is uncertain. The CDR3 length is 15 residues. Deletions cut 5 bases from V and 0 bases from J, with 9 bases between. Germline V gives CDR1 NSHNY, CDR2 SYGAGN. The sequenced part of the CDR3 DNA is TGTGCCAGCAGCCGGGACATTTCCTATAATTCGCCCCTCTAC. It is translated as CASSRDISYNSPLY. The entire CDR3 protein is CASSRDISYNSPLYF.

Concerning this clone itself: Any gene name here is a mouse gene name. The read ends 1 residue shy of where the CDR3 ends; the end is completed using the germline J gene. V and J are TRBV13-1 and TRBJ1-4, with D unclear. Germline V gene data show CDR1 as NSHNY and CDR2 as SYGAGN. Trimming removed 2 bases at V and 0 bases at J, with 5 bases between. This CDR3 region has 14 residues. The sequenced CDR3 bases are TGTGCCAGCAGTGAAGGTATTTCCAACGAAAGATTATTT. As protein: CASSEGISNERLF. The whole CDR3 sequence reads CASSEGISNERLFF.

Of note for this clone: Gene names and germline refer to mouse. The read finishes 1 residue shy of the CDR3 end, and the germline J gene is used to complete it. V gene TRBV31 combines with J gene TRBJ2-5; D ambiguous. V lost 0 bases, J lost 2 bases, and 6 bases lay in between. Per the germline V gene, CDR1 is GKSSPN and CDR2 is SITVG. The CDR3 covers 13 residues. The CDR3 loop is CAWSLLGQDTQYF. CDR3 DNA (partial): TGTGCCTGGAGTCTTTTGGGCCAAGACACCCAGTAC. Full variable domain (rest looked up from reference TRBV31 and TRBJ2-5): AQTIHQWPVAEIKAVGSPLSLGCTIKGKSSPNLYWYWQATGGTLQQLFYSITVGQVESVVQLNLSASRPKDDQFILSTEKLLLSHSGFYLCAWSLLGQDTQYFGPGTRLLVL.

This clone came up a few times. Gene names follow the mouse nomenclature. The read ends 1 residue early relative to the CDR3; the germline J gene fills the gap. The chain carries TRBV1 and TRBJ2-7, with D possibly TRBD1 on 6 matching bases. Germline assignment: CDR1 NSQYPW and CDR2 LRSPGD (reference sequence). V was trimmed by 4 bases and J by 4 bases, leaving 8 bases between them. This CDR3 spans 12 amino acids. Incomplete CDR3 DNA: TGCACCTGCAGTGGGGACACATATGAACAGTAC. Residues: CTCSGDTYEQY. The whole CDR3 reads CTCSGDTYEQYF.

Remarks on this clone: Gene names refer to mouse genes. Read sequence stops 1 residue before the CDR3 end, and the germline J gene provides the missing end. The V call is TRBV20, the J call TRBJ1-6; D unclear. Being an ORF, TRBJ1-6 has a function that is uncertain. This CDR3 comprises 13 residues. Between the trimmed V and J ends, which lost 3 bases and 3 bases, there was a span of 6 bases. Germline CDR1 and CDR2: GFQATS and STVNSAI. CDR3 residues: CGARYNYNSPLYF. The CDR3 bases that were read are TGTGGTGCTAGATACAACTATAATTCGCCCCTCTAC.

Notes on this clone: These gene names are mouse names. The read terminates 1 residue ahead of where the CDR3 ends, so the germline J gene completes it. The J gene is TRBJ1-6, the V gene TRBV13-2; 8 positions match TRBD1. TRBJ1-6 counts as an open reading frame of uncertain function. This CDR3 comprises 14 residues. The V gene's germline CDR1 is NNHNN and CDR2 SYGAGS (reference sequence). J lost 7 bases, V lost 5 bases, and 5 bases had no gene match. The DNA read from the CDR3 is TGTGCCAGCGGCGGCCGGGACAGGAATTCGCCCCTCTAC. It is translated as CASGGRDRNSPLY. The entire CDR3 protein reads CASGGRDRNSPLYF.

As for this clone: Gene labels here are mouse ones. The read stops 1 residue short of the end of the CDR3; the missing end is completed from the germline J gene. This chain joins TRBV13-2 and TRBJ1-4, with a tentative D call TRBD1 (5 bases). The CDR3 totals 13 residues. V lost 10 bases, J lost 0 bases, and 10 bases lay in between. The germline V gene encodes CDR1 NNHNN and CDR2 SYGAGS (reference sequence). The DNA read from the CDR3 is TGTGCCCATCAGGGCCTTTCCAACGAAAGATTATTT. Translation gives CAHQGLSNERLF. The whole CDR3 region reads CAHQGLSNERLFF.

A remark on this clone: Gene names follow the mouse nomenclature. The read ends 1 residue early relative to the CDR3; the germline J gene fills the gap. The rearrangement links TRBV26 to TRBJ2-1; D unclear. V was clipped by 2 bases and J by 0 bases, with 5 bases between them. The CDR3 is 14 amino acids. Germline CDR1 reads KGHPV; CDR2 reads FQNQEV (reference sequence). This chain's CDR3 is CASSLRINYAEQFF. The part of the CDR3 DNA that was read is TGTGCCAGCAGTCTGCGGATTAACTATGCTGAGCAGTTC. The whole variable domain, remainder taken from reference TRBV26 and TRBJ2-1, is NSKVIQTPRYLVKGQGQKAKMRCIPEKGHPVVFWYQQNKNNEFKFLINFQNQEVLQQIDMTEKRFSAECPSNSPCSLEIQSSEAGDSALYLCASSLRINYAEQFFGPGTRLTVL.